This T cell receptor (beta chain) was sequenced for a study of T cells after yellow fever vaccination. About the study: Fractions with few cells were prepared using SMART-Seq v4 Ultra Low Input.

Regarding the study as a whole: Weaker, the secondary response peaked sooner, at day 5 versus 15. The bulk population could contribute abundant contaminating clonotypes to FACS-sorted repertoires.

This clonotype was seen ten or more times. Its antigen is as yet unknown. The TCR cDNA carried a universal primer site and UMIs from 5'RACE template switching. One entry per CDR3 protein, called by TCRdb with MiXCR from the 5' RACE reads. The profile shows some 340,000 distinct CDR3 sequences, approximately 11% of them singletons. Per germline, CDR1 SGHAT and CDR2 FQDESV (reference sequence). V was trimmed by 2 bases and J by 1 base, leaving 9 bases between them. This CDR3 comprises 15 residues. This receptor was identified in a man aged 18 to 30 who received the YFV17D yellow fever vaccine. J is TRBJ2-1 and V is TRBV11-1; tentative D call: TRBD2 (6 bases). This specimen consisted of CD4+ T cells sorted from PBMCs, obtained 45 days after the yellow fever booster vaccination. The chain's CDR3 is CASSLPGVSYNEQFF. CDR3 coding DNA: TGTGCCAGCAGCTTACCGGGGGTTTCCTACAATGAGCAGTTCTTC. Complete variable domain (other parts from reference TRBV11-1 and TRBJ2-1): EAEVAQSPRYKITEKSQAVAFWCDPISGHATLYWYRQILGQGPELLVQFQDESVVDDSQLPKDRFSAERLKGVDSTLKIQPAELGDSAMYLCASSLPGVSYNEQFFGPGTRLTVL.